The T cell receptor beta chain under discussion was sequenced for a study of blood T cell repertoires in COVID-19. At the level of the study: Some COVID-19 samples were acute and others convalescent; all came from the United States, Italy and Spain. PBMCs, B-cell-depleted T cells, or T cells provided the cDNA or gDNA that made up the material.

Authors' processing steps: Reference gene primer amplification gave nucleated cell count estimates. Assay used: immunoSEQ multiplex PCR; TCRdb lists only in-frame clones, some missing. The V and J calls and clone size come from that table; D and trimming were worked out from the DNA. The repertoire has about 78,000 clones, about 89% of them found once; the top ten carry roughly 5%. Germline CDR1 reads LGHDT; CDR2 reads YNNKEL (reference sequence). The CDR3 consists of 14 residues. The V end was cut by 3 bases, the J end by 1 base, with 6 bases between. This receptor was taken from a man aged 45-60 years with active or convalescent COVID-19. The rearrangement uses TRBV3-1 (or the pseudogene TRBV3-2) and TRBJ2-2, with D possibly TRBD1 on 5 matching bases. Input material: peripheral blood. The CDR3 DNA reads TGTGCCAGCAGCCAGACAGAGAACACCGGGGAGCTGTTTTTT. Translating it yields CASSQTENTGELFF.